The 8 T cell receptor beta chains below all came from one sample that was sequenced in a study of tumor and adjacent non-tumor tissue in lung cancer. No cell sorting was done before RNA was extracted from the tissue. A modified ARM-PCR protocol with three rounds of nested PCR amplified TCRbeta. TCRdb fed the multiplex PCR reads into MiXCR, producing one record per CDR3 protein. The sample lists roughly 200,000 distinct CDR3 sequences; over 55% were seen once. Sequencing was performed on lung tumor tissue. The origin of the receptors is a man aged 55 to 70 with non-small cell lung cancer.

This clonotype was found once. V is TRBV11-1 and J is TRBJ2-1, with TRBD2 matching over 10 bases. The J call may not be correct, given that the DNA end is closer to TRBJ2-7. The CDR3 is 14 residues long. Germline V gene lookup returns CDR1 SGHAT and CDR2 FQDESV (reference sequence). The CDR3 bases are TGTGCCAGCAGCAGGACTAGCGGTATCAATGAGCAGTACTTC. Translating gives CASSRTSGINEQYF.

Of note for this clonotype: Germline and junction disagree at one end, which may indicate a read error. This chain joins TRBV12-3 or TRBV12-4 and TRBJ1-6, with a weak D call TRBD1 (6 bases). The length of the CDR3 is 15 residues. The CDR3 DNA sequence: TGTGCCAGCAGTCCGGACAGCTCCTATAATTCACCCCACCACTTT. Residues: CASSPDSSYNSPHHF.

Comments on this clonotype: One end of the junction varies from germline; a read error may be responsible. The DNA of the CDR3 is TGTGCCAGCATTCCTCGAGGGGCCGGTCAGCCCCAGCAATTT. It codes for CASIPRGAGQPQQF. The chain links TRBV12-3 or TRBV12-4 to TRBJ1-5; D might be TRBD1 (5 bases). The CDR3 sequence is 14 residues long.

Comments on this clonotype: A much larger clone lies a single base off, so this may be a read error. The chain has TRBV6-1 and TRBJ1-1; no definite D call. CDR1 is MNHNS, CDR2 SASEGT, per germline. V lost 6 bases to trimming and J lost 10 bases, with 15 bases between them. The CDR3 is made up of 12 amino acids. CDR3 amino acids: CASRVQSSLAFF. In DNA form, the CDR3 reads TGTGCCAGCAGAGTACAGTCCTCCCTAGCTTTCTTT.

Concerning this clonotype: Its ends do not fully match the called genes, so a read error is possible. This chain connects TRBV20-1 to TRBJ2-1; no clear D gene. The CDR3 contains 13 residues. The V gene's germline CDR1 is DFQATT and CDR2 SNEGSKA (reference sequence). The CDR3 reads CSARDQPSNEQSF. For the CDR3, the DNA is TGCAGTGCTAGAGATCAACCCAGTAATGAGCAGTCCTTC.

With respect to this clonotype: A much larger clone sits a single nucleotide away, making a read error possible. As DNA, the CDR3 is TGTGCCAGCAGTGGAGCGAGGGGTTCTTCTGGAAACACCATATATTTT. This codes for CASSGARGSSGNTIYF. The V and J genes are TRBV6-1 and TRBJ1-3, with D possibly TRBD1 on 5 matching bases. The CDR3 extends over 16 amino acids. Germline lookup yields CDR1 MNHNS and CDR2 SASEGT. With 4 bases removed from V and 1 base from J, the gap between germline ends came to 14 bases.

As concerns this clonotype: At one boundary the junction diverges from the germline segment, which might be a read error. The chain uses TRBV11-3 and TRBJ1-1; D not certain. The CDR3 extends over 14 amino acids. Per the germline V gene, CDR1 is SGHNT and CDR2 is YENEEA. CDR3 residues: CTSSPGSTAPEAFF. CDR3 sequence (DNA): TGTACCAGCAGCCCGGGATCAACAGCACCTGAAGCTTTCTTT.

As to this clonotype: An end of the junction does not agree with germline; a read error may underlie this. The chain couples TRBV11-2 to TRBJ1-1; 8 bases fit TRBD1. Per germline, CDR1 SGHAT and CDR2 FQNNGV. The CDR3 consists of 14 residues. For the CDR3, the DNA is TGTGCCAACAGCCCGGGACAGGAGCGGAAAGAAGCTTTCTTT. It is translated as CANSPGQERKEAFF.